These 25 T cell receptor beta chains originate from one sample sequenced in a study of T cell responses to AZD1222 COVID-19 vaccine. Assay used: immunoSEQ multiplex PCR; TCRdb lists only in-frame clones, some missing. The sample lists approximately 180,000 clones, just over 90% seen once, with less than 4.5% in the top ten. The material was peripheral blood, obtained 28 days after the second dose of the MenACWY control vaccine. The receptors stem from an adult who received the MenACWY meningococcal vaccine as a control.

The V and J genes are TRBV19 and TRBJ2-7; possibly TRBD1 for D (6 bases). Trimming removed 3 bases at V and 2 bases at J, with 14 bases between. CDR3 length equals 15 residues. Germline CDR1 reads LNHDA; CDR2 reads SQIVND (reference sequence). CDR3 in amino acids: CASSIAQGATYEQYF. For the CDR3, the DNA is TGTGCCAGTAGTATCGCACAGGGAGCGACCTACGAGCAGTACTTC.

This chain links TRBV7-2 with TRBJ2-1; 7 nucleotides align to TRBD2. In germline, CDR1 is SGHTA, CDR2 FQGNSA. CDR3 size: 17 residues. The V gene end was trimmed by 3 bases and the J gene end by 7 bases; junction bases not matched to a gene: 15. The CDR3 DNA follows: TGTGCCAGCAGCTTGAGTACGAGCGGGGTAAGACCTAATGAGCAGTTCTTC. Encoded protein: CASSLSTSGVRPNEQFF.

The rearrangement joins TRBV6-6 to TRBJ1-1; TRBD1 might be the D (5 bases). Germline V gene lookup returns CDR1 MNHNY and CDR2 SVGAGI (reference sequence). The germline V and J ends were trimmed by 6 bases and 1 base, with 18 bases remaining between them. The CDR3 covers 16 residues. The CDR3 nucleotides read TGTGCCAGCAGCCCAACCTTCCAGGGACCGAACACTGAAGCTTTCTTT. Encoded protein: CASSPTFQGPNTEAFF.

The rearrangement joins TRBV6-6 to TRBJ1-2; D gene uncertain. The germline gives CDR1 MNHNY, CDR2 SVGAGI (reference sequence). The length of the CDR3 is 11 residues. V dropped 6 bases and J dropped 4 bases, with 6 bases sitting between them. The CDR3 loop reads CASRVGYGYTF. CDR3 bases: TGTGCCAGCAGGGTGGGCTATGGCTACACCTTC.

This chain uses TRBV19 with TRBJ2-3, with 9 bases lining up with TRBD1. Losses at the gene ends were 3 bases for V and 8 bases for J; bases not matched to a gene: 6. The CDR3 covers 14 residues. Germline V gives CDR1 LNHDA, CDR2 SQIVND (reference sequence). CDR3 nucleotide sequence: TGTGCCAGTAGTATGGAACAGGGGGCAGGTACGCAGTATTTT. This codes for CASSMEQGAGTQYF.

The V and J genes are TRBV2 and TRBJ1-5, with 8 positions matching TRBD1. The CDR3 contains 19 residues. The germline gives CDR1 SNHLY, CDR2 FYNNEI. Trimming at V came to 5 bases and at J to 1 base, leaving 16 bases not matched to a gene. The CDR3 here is CASSLQFPGQASSNQPQHF. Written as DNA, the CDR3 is TGTGCCAGCAGTCTACAGTTCCCGGGACAGGCATCAAGCAATCAGCCCCAGCATTTT.

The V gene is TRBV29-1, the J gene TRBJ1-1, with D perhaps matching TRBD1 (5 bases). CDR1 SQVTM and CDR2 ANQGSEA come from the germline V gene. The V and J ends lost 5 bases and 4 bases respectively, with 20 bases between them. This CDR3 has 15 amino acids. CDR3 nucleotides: TGCAGCGTTTCACCCGGGACGGGAGGGGTCACTGAAGCTTTCTTT. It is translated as CSVSPGTGGVTEAFF.

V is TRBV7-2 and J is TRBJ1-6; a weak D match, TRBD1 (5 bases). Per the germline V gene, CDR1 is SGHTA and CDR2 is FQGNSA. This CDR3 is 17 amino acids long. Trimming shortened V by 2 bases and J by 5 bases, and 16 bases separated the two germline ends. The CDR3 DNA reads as TGTGCCAGCAGCTTAACCCCCCCCAGGGTGGATAATTCACCCCTCCACTTT. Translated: CASSLTPPRVDNSPLHF.

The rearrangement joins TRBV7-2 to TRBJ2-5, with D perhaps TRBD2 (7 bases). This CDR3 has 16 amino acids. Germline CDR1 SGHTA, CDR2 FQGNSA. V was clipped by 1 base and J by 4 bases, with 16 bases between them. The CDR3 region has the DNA TGTGCCAGCAGCTTAGTGGCGGGGGCGGTGTCAGAGACCCAGTACTTC. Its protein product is CASSLVAGAVSETQYF.

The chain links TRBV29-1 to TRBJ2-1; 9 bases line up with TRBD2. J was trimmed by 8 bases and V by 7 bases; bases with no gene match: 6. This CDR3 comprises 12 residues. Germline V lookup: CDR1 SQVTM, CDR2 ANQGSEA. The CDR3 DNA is TGCAGCGGTAGGGGACTAGCATATGAGCAGTTCTTC. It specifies CSGRGLAYEQFF.

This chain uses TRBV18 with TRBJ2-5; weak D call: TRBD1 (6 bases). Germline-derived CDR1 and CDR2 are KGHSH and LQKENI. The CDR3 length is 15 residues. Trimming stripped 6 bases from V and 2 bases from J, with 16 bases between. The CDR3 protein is CASSPLEGTQETQYF. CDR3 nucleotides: TGTGCCAGCTCCCCCTTAGAAGGGACACAAGAGACCCAGTACTTC.

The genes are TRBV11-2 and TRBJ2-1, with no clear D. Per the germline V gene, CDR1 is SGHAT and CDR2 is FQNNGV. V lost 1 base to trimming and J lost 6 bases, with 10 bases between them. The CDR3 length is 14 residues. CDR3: CASSLALPGNEQFF. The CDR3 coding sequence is TGTGCCAGCAGCTTAGCTCTCCCAGGCAATGAGCAGTTCTTC. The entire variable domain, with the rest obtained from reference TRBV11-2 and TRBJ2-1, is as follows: EAGVAQSPRYKIIEKRQSVAFWCNPISGHATLYWYQQILGQGPKLLIQFQNNGVVDDSQLPKDRFSAERLKGVDSTLKIQPAKLEDSAVYLCASSLALPGNEQFFGPGTRLTVL.

CDR3 DNA: TGCAGCGTTGACCTACCCCGGACAGCCTACAATGAGCAGTTCTTC. Amino acids: CSVDLPRTAYNEQFF. V gene TRBV29-1 combines with J gene TRBJ2-1, with D perhaps TRBD1 (6 bases). Germline CDR1 reads SQVTM; CDR2 reads ANQGSEA. V shed 3 bases and J shed 2 bases, with 14 bases lying between them. The CDR3 is 15 amino acids.

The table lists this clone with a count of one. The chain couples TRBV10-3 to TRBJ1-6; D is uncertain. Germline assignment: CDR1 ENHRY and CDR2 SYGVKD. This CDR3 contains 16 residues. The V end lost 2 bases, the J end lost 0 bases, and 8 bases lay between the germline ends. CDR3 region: CAISEVWSSYNSPLHF. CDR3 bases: TGTGCCATCAGTGAGGTGTGGAGCTCCTATAATTCACCCCTCCACTTT.

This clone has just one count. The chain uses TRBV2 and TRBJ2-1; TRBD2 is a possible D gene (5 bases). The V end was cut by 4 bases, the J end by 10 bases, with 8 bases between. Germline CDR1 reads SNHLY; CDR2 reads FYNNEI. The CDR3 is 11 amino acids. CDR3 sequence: CASSVRGEQFF. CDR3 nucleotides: TGTGCCAGCAGTGTACGCGGGGAGCAGTTCTTC.

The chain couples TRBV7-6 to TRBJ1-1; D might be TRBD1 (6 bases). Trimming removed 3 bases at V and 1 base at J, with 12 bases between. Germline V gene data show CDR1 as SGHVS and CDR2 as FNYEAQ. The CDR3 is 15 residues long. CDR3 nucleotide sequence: TGTGCCAGCAGCTTCTCCGGGACACCGAACACTGAAGCTTTCTTT. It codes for CASSFSGTPNTEAFF.

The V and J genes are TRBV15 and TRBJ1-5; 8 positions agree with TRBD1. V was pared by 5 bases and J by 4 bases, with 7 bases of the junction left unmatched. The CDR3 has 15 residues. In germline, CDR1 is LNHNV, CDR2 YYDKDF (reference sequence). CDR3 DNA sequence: TGTGCCACCAGCGGACAGGGAAGGGAGAATCAGCCCCAGCATTTT. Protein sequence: CATSGQGRENQPQHF.

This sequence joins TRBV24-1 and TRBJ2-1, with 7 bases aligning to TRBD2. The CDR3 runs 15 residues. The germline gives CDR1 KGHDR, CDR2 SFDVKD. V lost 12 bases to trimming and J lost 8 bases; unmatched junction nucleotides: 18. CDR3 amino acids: CAAYLGGEGADEQFF. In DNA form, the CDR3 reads TGTGCCGCATACCTGGGGGGGGAGGGCGCAGATGAGCAGTTCTTC.

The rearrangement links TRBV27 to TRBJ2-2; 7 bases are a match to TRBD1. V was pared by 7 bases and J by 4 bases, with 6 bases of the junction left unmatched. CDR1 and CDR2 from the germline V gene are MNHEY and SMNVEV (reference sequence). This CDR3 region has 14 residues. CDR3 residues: CASTRTGGTGELFF. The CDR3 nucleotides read TGTGCCAGCACTAGGACAGGTGGCACCGGGGAGCTGTTTTTT.

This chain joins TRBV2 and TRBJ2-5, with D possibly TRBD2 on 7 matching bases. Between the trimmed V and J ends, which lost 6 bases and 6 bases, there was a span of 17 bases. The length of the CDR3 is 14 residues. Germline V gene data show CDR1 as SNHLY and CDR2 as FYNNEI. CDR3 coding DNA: TGTGCCAGCAGAGAGCCGGGGGGCTTAAAGACCCAGTACTTC. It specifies CASREPGGLKTQYF. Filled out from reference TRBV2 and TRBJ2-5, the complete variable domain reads EPEVTQTPSHQVTQMGQEVILRCVPISNHLYFYWYRQILGQKVEFLVSFYNNEISEKSEIFDDQFSVERPDGSNFTLKIRSTKLEDSAMYFCASREPGGLKTQYFGPGTRLLVL.

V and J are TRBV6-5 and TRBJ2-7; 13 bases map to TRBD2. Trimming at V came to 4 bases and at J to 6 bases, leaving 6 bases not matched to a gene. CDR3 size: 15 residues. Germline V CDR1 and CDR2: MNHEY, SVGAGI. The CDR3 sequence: CASSSYRTSGSEQYF. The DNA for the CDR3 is TGTGCCAGCAGTTCCTATAGGACTAGCGGGAGCGAGCAGTACTTC.

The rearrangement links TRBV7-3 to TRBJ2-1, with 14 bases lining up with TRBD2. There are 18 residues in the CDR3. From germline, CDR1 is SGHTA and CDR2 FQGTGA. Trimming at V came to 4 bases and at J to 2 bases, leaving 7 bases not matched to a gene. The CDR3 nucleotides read TGTGCCAGCAGCTCAGCCGGGACTAGCGGGAGAGCCTACAATGAGCAGTTCTTC. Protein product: CASSSAGTSGRAYNEQFF.

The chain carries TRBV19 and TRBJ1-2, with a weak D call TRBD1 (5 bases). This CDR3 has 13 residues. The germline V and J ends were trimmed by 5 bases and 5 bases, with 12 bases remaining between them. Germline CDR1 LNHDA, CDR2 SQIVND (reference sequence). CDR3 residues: CASSPAGSYGYTF. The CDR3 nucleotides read TGTGCCAGTAGTCCGGCAGGGAGTTATGGCTACACCTTC. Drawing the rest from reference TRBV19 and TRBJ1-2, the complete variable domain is DGGITQSPKYLFRKEGQNVTLSCEQNLNHDAMYWYRQDPGQGLRLIYYSQIVNDFQKGDIAEGYSVSREKKESFPLTVTSAQKNPTAFYLCASSPAGSYGYTFGSGTRLTVV.

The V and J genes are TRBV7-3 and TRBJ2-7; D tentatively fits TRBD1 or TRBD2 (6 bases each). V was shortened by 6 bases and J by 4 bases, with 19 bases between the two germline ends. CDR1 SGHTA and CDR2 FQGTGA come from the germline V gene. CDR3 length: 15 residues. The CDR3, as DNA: TGTGCCAGCAGGAAACTCGGAGGGGGTACTTACGAGCAGTACTTC. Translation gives CASRKLGGGTYEQYF.

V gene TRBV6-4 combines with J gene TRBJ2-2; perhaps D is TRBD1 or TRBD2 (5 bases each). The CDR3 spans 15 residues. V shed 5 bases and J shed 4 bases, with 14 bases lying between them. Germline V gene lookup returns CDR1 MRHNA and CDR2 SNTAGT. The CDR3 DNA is TGTGCCAGCAGTCGGGACCCCCCCGGCACCGGGGAGCTGTTTTTT. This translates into CASSRDPPGTGELFF.